This TCR beta chain was identified during a study of OX40 agonist ivuxolimab in advanced cancers. Study-level information: Every 2 weeks, patients received ivuxolimab intravenously, dosed at 0.01 to 10 mg/kg. Overall study results and limits: Among T cells, CD8+ cells averaged more expanded clones than CD4+ cells. Also showing low normalized T-cell clonal expansion were some of the nonresponders.

V gave up 3 bases and J gave up 7 bases, with 10 bases separating them. Germline CDR1 and CDR2: GTSNPN and SVGIG (reference sequence). The CDR3 sequence is 13 residues long. At baseline, cycle 4 day 1, and cycle 7 day 1, blood was sampled. Notes on this clone: Its specificity is not known.

Measured with immunoSEQ multiplex PCR; TCRdb has only the in-frame clones, and not every one. Of 50,000 to 60,000 clones listed, approximately 84% are singletons. This receptor was obtained from an adult with an advanced solid tumor such as melanoma, head and neck, liver or kidney cancer. This chain joins TRBV30 and TRBJ1-6; perhaps TRBD1 as D (6 bases). Sequences were derived from CD4+ or CD8+ T cells sorted from blood, sampled in a trial of the OX40 agonist ivuxolimab. The CDR3 sequence is CAWSTGMNSPLHF. The CDR3 DNA reads as TGTGCCTGGAGCACAGGGATGAATTCACCCCTCCACTTT.